One and the same sample provided the 9 T cell receptor beta chains below, sequenced in a study of cytomegalovirus exposure and HLA in healthy donors. Researchers ran the PCR with 60 Vbeta and 13 Jbeta primers. Assay used: immunoSEQ multiplex PCR; TCRdb lists only in-frame clones, some missing. Its table lists tens of thousands of clones. The sequencing input was PBMCs. The receptors here all came from a male donor in good health and CMV-seronegative.

J is TRBJ2-1 and V is TRBV7-3, with a weak D call TRBD2 (6 bases). Per the germline V gene, CDR1 is SGHTA and CDR2 is FQGTGA. V lost 2 bases to trimming and J lost 7 bases, with 12 bases between them. This CDR3 comprises 14 residues. The CDR3 here is CASSLSGGNNEQFF. As DNA, the CDR3 is TGTGCCAGCAGCTTATCAGGAGGGAATAATGAGCAGTTCTTC. The complete variable domain, with remaining parts taken from reference TRBV7-3 and TRBJ2-1, reads GAGVSQTPSNKVTEKGKYVELRCDPISGHTALYWYRQSLGQGPEFLIYFQGTGAADDSGLPNDRFFAVRPEGSVSTLKIQRTERGDSAVYLCASSLSGGNNEQFFGPGTRLTVL.

This chain uses TRBV7-2 with TRBJ1-1; tentatively, D is TRBD1 (6 bases). Germline CDR1 and CDR2: SGHTA and FQGNSA. Deletions cut 1 base from V and 8 bases from J, with 17 bases between. CDR3 length: 15 residues. CDR3 protein: CASSLVVVRGPEAFF. The DNA for the CDR3 is TGTGCCAGCAGCTTAGTGGTAGTCAGGGGCCCCGAAGCTTTCTTT. Variable domain in full (rest from reference TRBV7-2 and TRBJ1-1): GAGVSQSPSNKVTEKGKDVELRCDPISGHTALYWYRQSLGQGLEFLIYFQGNSAPDKSGLPSDRFSAERTGGSVSTLTIQRTQQEDSAVYLCASSLVVVRGPEAFFGQGTRLTVV.

The genes are TRBV6-5 and TRBJ1-2; D call uncertain. The germline V gene encodes CDR1 MNHEY and CDR2 SVGAGI. This CDR3 spans 14 amino acids. The germline V and J ends were trimmed by 2 bases and 2 bases, with 9 bases remaining between them. DNA of the CDR3: TGTGCCAGCAGTTACGAGAGGAAGAACTATGGCTACACCTTC. Protein product: CASSYERKNYGYTF.

The chain joins TRBV5-4 to TRBJ1-1; maybe TRBD1 (6 bases). The germline V gene encodes CDR1 SGHNT and CDR2 YYREEE (reference sequence). Trimming cost V 0 bases and J 0 bases, with 12 bases left between them. This CDR3 is built from 16 residues. The CDR3 here is CASSLDPRGMNTEAFF. The CDR3 DNA is TGTGCCAGCAGCTTGGACCCCAGGGGAATGAACACTGAAGCTTTCTTT.

The gene calls are TRBV11-2 and TRBJ2-7, with TRBD1 matching over 8 bases. Looked up from germline, CDR1 is SGHAT and CDR2 is FQNNGV. Unmatched junction bases numbered 6, after V lost 6 bases and J lost 2 bases. The CDR3 runs to 14 residues. The CDR3 DNA reads as TGTGCCAGCAGGCCCCCGGGACAGGCCTACGAGCAGTACTTC. This codes for CASRPPGQAYEQYF.

This rearrangement joins TRBV19 to TRBJ1-1; no reliable D call. The CDR3 totals 16 residues. V dropped 6 bases and J dropped 4 bases, with 21 bases sitting between them. Germline CDR1 LNHDA, CDR2 SQIVND (reference sequence). The CDR3 nucleotides are TGTGCCAGTAGGAGGGAGTCGGACCCAAGCGGCACTGAAGCTTTCTTT. Translating it yields CASRRESDPSGTEAFF.

This sequence joins TRBV6-5 and TRBJ2-4; D is possibly TRBD2 (7 bases). Germline CDR1 is MNHEY and CDR2 is SVGAGI. Trimming shortened V by 5 bases and J by 7 bases, and 12 bases separated the two germline ends. CDR3 length equals 13 residues. The CDR3 sequence is CASSRGAANIQYF. CDR3 sequence (DNA): TGTGCCAGCAGTCGGGGGGCCGCGAACATTCAGTACTTC.

The chain couples TRBV30 to TRBJ1-2; no reliable D call. V lost 2 bases to trimming and J lost 0 bases, with 13 bases between them. Germline assignment: CDR1 GTSNPN and CDR2 SVGIG (reference sequence). There are 15 residues in the CDR3. The DNA for the CDR3 is TGTGCCTGGAGTTCTAAGCGGGTCCCTAACTATGGCTACACCTTC. This sequence encodes CAWSSKRVPNYGYTF. Full variable domain (outside the CDR3, taken from reference TRBV30 and TRBJ1-2): SQTIHQWPATLVQPVGSPLSLECTVEGTSNPNLYWYRQAAGRGLQLLFYSVGIGQISSEVPQNLSASRPQDRQFILSSKKLLLSDSGFYLCAWSSKRVPNYGYTFGSGTRLTVV.

The rearrangement links TRBV10-3 to TRBJ2-3; TRBD2 aligns across 7 bases. V lost 2 bases and J lost 1; bases outside the gene matches: 0. There are 14 residues in the CDR3. Per the germline V gene, CDR1 is ENHRY and CDR2 is SYGVKD. The CDR3 region has the DNA TGTGCCATCAGTGAGACTAGCGGCACAGATACGCAGTATTTT. Its translation: CAISETSGTDTQYF.